Following are 28 T cell receptor beta chains from one sample sequenced in a study of early T cells in non-severe SARS-CoV-2 infection. TCRdb reanalysed the 5' RACE reads using MiXCR and keeps one entry per CDR3 protein. Of approximately 66,000 distinct CDR3 sequences in the sample, around an eighth were seen once. What was sequenced was whole blood. Receptors were obtained from an adult who was a healthcare worker with PCR-confirmed SARS-CoV-2 infection or an uninfected control (not recorded which).

The sample holds a few counts of this clonotype. This chain joins TRBV30 and TRBJ2-7, with a possible D match to TRBD1 (6 bases). CDR1 and CDR2 (germline): GTSNPN, SVGIG (reference sequence). CDR3 size: 14 residues. V was pared by 8 bases and J by 1 base, with 18 bases between. The CDR3 reads CAGGPGMRSYEQYF. Here the CDR3 DNA reads TGTGCCGGGGGCCCGGGGATGAGGTCCTACGAGCAGTACTTC.

This clonotype was detected many times. V and J are TRBV27 and TRBJ1-2; D is uncertain. Deletions cut 3 bases from V and 11 bases from J, with 19 bases between. CDR1 and CDR2 (germline): MNHEY, SMNVEV (reference sequence). The CDR3 runs 14 residues. The CDR3 loop reads CASSFQPLVFGYTF. For the CDR3, the DNA is TGTGCCAGCAGTTTTCAGCCTCTCGTCTTTGGGTACACCTTC.

This clonotype was observed a handful of times. The rearrangement uses TRBV7-2 and TRBJ2-7; 16 nucleotides align to TRBD2. The J segment lost 6 bases and the V segment lost 4 bases, leaving 9 bases of the junction unmatched. Germline loops: CDR1 SGHTA, CDR2 FQGNSA. The CDR3 loop spans 17 amino acids. Here the CDR3 DNA reads TGTGCCAGCAGCTCGTCTGCCGGGACTAGCGGGAGGGGCGAGCAGTACTTC. It encodes CASSSSAGTSGRGEQYF.

The chain is built from TRBV10-2 and TRBJ2-1; weak D call: TRBD1 (5 bases). The germline V gene has CDR1 WSHSY and CDR2 SAAADI. V was clipped by 2 bases and J by 5 bases, with 10 bases between them. The CDR3 totals 14 residues. The CDR3 sequence is CASSEMGPDNEQFF. CDR3 nucleotides: TGCGCCAGCAGTGAGATGGGGCCGGACAATGAGCAGTTCTTC.

The chain couples TRBV5-1 to TRBJ1-1; D not certain. CDR1 and CDR2 from the germline V gene are SGHRS and YFSETQ. V was pared by 5 bases and J by 6 bases, with 17 bases between. This CDR3 spans 14 amino acids. CDR3 region: CASSGRSGPAEAFF. DNA for the CDR3: TGCGCCAGCAGTGGACGCAGTGGCCCAGCTGAAGCTTTCTTT.

The sample holds many counts of this clonotype. This rearrangement joins TRBV2 to TRBJ1-2, with D perhaps TRBD1 (6 bases). V lost 7 bases and J lost 2, with 8 bases in between. This CDR3 contains 12 residues. The V gene's germline CDR1 is SNHLY and CDR2 FYNNEI. As DNA, the CDR3 is TGTGCCAGCAAGGACAGCAACTATGGCTACACCTTC. Encoded protein: CASKDSNYGYTF.

This clonotype was seen many times. The chain has TRBV2 and TRBJ2-3, with TRBD2 matching over 8 bases. Germline CDR1 and CDR2: SNHLY and FYNNEI. The CDR3 is 15 residues long. With 8 bases clipped from V and 1 base from J, the junction kept 8 bases outside the gene matches. DNA for the CDR3: TGTGCCAGCGGGTCGCGAGCGGGGGGCACAGATACGCAGTATTTT. Encoded protein: CASGSRAGGTDTQYF.

This clonotype has ten or more counts. This sequence joins TRBV18 and TRBJ2-7; 7 nucleotides line up with TRBD2. The length of the CDR3 is 15 residues. Germline CDR1 reads KGHSH; CDR2 reads LQKENI. V gave up 2 bases and J gave up 3 bases; unmatched junction bases: 7. The CDR3 reads CASSPSRTRDYEQYF. The DNA of the CDR3 is TGTGCCAGCTCACCATCAAGGACTAGGGACTACGAGCAGTACTTC. The full variable domain, in which reference TRBV18 and TRBJ2-7 provide the parts outside the CDR3, is NAGVMQNPRHLVRRRGQEARLRCSPMKGHSHVYWYRQLPEEGLKFMVYLQKENIIDESGMPKERFSAEFPKEGPSILRIQQVVRGDSAAYFCASSPSRTRDYEQYFGPGTRLTVT.

At least ten counts were recorded for this clonotype. The chain is built from TRBV29-1 and TRBJ2-5; D is unresolved. The ends were cut back, 7 bases at V and 1 base at J, with 13 bases in the middle. CDR3 length equals 13 residues. CDR1 and CDR2 (germline): SQVTM, ANQGSEA. CDR3 in DNA: TGCAGCGCTACTCTCTCGGCCCAAGAGACCCAGTACTTC. This codes for CSATLSAQETQYF.

This clonotype has more than one count but fewer than ten. This rearrangement joins TRBV2 to TRBJ2-1; D not certain. V lost 7 bases to trimming and J lost 5 bases, with 15 bases between them. CDR3 size: 14 residues. Germline V gene lookup returns CDR1 SNHLY and CDR2 FYNNEI. The CDR3 region is CASTLGYPNNEQFF. The CDR3 DNA reads TGTGCCAGCACTTTAGGGTATCCTAACAATGAGCAGTTCTTC.

The rearrangement joins TRBV29-1 to TRBJ2-2; no clear D gene. CDR3 length: 14 amino acids. CDR1 SQVTM and CDR2 ANQGSEA come from the germline V gene. The V end lost 6 bases, the J end lost 2 bases, and 13 bases lay between the germline ends. CDR3 sequence (DNA): TGCAGCGTGCCTGTGGGGTCCAACACCGGGGAGCTGTTTTTT. It encodes CSVPVGSNTGELFF.

On this clonotype: Without the conserved terminal phenylalanine or tryptophan, this CDR3 likely stems from a read error. The gene calls are TRBV25-1 and TRBJ1-1; TRBD1 aligns across 9 bases. CDR1 MGHDK and CDR2 SYGVNS come from the germline V gene. This CDR3 has 14 amino acids. V was clipped by 3 bases and J by 3 bases; unmatched bases: 2. CDR3 protein: CASSETGGDTEAFS. For the CDR3, the DNA is TGTGCCAGCAGTGAGACAGGGGGGGACACTGAAGCTTTCTCT.

The chain joins TRBV7-2 to TRBJ2-3, with TRBD2 as a possible D gene (5 bases). The germline gives CDR1 SGHTA, CDR2 FQGNSA. V lost 0 bases and J 0 bases, leaving 10 bases between the germline ends. The CDR3 totals 16 residues. CDR3 DNA sequence: TGTGCCAGCAGCTTAGCGAGGGCTAGCAGCACAGATACGCAGTATTTT. As protein: CASSLARASSTDTQYF.

This clonotype has a handful of counts. The CDR3 nucleotides read TGTGCCAGCGGAGGGAGCTACACAGATACGCAGTATTTT. Amino acids: CASGGSYTDTQYF. The chain joins TRBV11-1 to TRBJ2-3; tentative D call: TRBD2 (6 bases). Trimming took 8 bases from V and 2 from J, leaving 11 bases between them. The germline gives CDR1 SGHAT, CDR2 FQDESV (reference sequence). This CDR3 has 13 amino acids.

Many counts were recorded for this clonotype. The J gene is TRBJ1-5, the V gene TRBV28, with D hard to call. The germline V and J ends were trimmed by 7 bases and 0 bases, with 10 bases remaining between them. CDR1 is MDHEN and CDR2 is SYDVKM in the germline V gene. CDR3 length: 14 amino acids. CDR3 amino acids: CASTREYSNQPQHF. The DNA of the CDR3 is TGTGCCAGCACCCGCGAGTATAGCAATCAGCCCCAGCATTTT.

This clonotype was picked up a small number of times. The rearrangement links TRBV28 to TRBJ2-4; a possible D gene is TRBD1 (6 bases). CDR3 size: 14 residues. Germline V lookup: CDR1 MDHEN, CDR2 SYDVKM. Trimming shortened V by 5 bases and J by 7 bases, and 15 bases separated the two germline ends. Here the CDR3 DNA reads TGTGCCAGCAGTCCCCCGGACAGAGCGAACATTCAGTACTTC. This codes for CASSPPDRANIQYF. Together with reference TRBV28 and TRBJ2-4, the CDR3 gives the full variable domain: DVKVTQSSRYLVKRTGEKVFLECVQDMDHENMFWYRQDPGLGLRLIYFSYDVKMKEKGDIPEGYSVSREKKERFSLILESASTNQTSMYLCASSPPDRANIQYFGAGTRLSVL.

This clonotype was seen at least ten times. V and J are TRBV12-3 or TRBV12-4 and TRBJ2-7; 8 bases line up with TRBD2. V lost 7 bases to trimming and J lost 3 bases; unmatched junction nucleotides: 5. The CDR3 has 13 amino acids. The CDR3 sequence: CASTGGSLYEQYF. The CDR3 DNA is TGTGCCAGCACGGGAGGGAGTCTCTACGAGCAGTACTTC.

This clonotype has only a few counts. The chain is built from TRBV6-5 and TRBJ1-2; TRBD1 aligns across 7 bases. The CDR3 sequence is 14 residues long. The V and J ends lost 10 bases and 6 bases, in that order; junction bases with no gene match: 14. Per the germline V gene, CDR1 is MNHEY and CDR2 is SVGAGI. The CDR3 loop is CATAYNRGGDGYTF. In nucleotides, the CDR3 is TGTGCCACCGCTTATAACAGGGGCGGCGATGGCTACACCTTC.

In its sample, this clonotype was seen many times. CDR3 in amino acids: CSGIARGYTDTQYF. The DNA of the CDR3 is TGCAGCGGAATAGCCAGGGGATATACAGATACGCAGTATTTT. The chain links TRBV29-1 to TRBJ2-3, with D possibly TRBD1 on 6 matching bases. V was clipped by 7 bases and J by 3 bases, with 17 bases between them. The length of the CDR3 is 14 residues. The germline V gene encodes CDR1 SQVTM and CDR2 ANQGSEA.

This clonotype has a handful of counts. The junction and the germline gene differ at one end; a read error may be behind it. This rearrangement joins TRBV20-1 to TRBJ2-3, with 12 bases fitting TRBD2. This CDR3 comprises 17 residues. Per the germline V gene, CDR1 is DFQATT and CDR2 is SNEGSKA (reference sequence). The CDR3 loop is CSAGDSSTSGGSGSQYF. Written as DNA, the CDR3 is TGCAGTGCTGGAGACTCAAGTACTAGCGGGGGGTCGGGGTCGCAGTATTTT.

This clonotype was seen more than once but under ten times. V gene TRBV11-2 combines with J gene TRBJ2-2; tentatively, D is TRBD1 (6 bases). Germline V gene data show CDR1 as SGHAT and CDR2 as FQNNGV. This CDR3 region has 12 residues. Trimming took off 9 bases at V and 5 bases at J, with 10 bases between the two ends. The CDR3 loop reads CASRRGTGELFF. CDR3 in DNA: TGTGCCAGTCGCAGGGGAACCGGGGAGCTGTTTTTT.

This clonotype came up a few times. This chain links TRBV7-2 with TRBJ1-5, with 10 bases lining up with TRBD1. This CDR3 has 15 residues. After removal of 1 base from V and 4 bases from J, the junction contained 1 base not matched to a gene. CDR1 is SGHTA and CDR2 is FQGNSA in the germline V gene. The CDR3 protein is CASSLGTGGNQPQHF. As DNA, the CDR3 is TGTGCCAGCAGCTTAGGGACAGGGGGAAATCAGCCCCAGCATTTT.

The J gene is TRBJ2-7, the V gene TRBV13, with 7 bases aligning to TRBD1. Germline CDR1 reads PRHDT; CDR2 reads FYEKMQ (reference sequence). The CDR3 consists of 12 residues. V lost 5 bases, J lost 5 bases, and 3 bases stayed unmatched. CDR3 coding DNA: TGTGCCAGCAGCCGCGACAGGGACGAGCAGTACTTC. Translating gives CASSRDRDEQYF.

This clonotype was recorded at least ten times. This rearrangement joins TRBV6-6 to TRBJ2-1, with D perhaps matching TRBD2 (5 bases). The length of the CDR3 is 13 residues. Germline lookup yields CDR1 MNHNY and CDR2 SVGAGI (reference sequence). Trimming cost V 5 bases and J 4 bases, with 9 bases left between them. The CDR3 DNA follows: TGTGCCAGCAGTGTACTAGTGTACAATGAGCAGTTCTTC. The encoded protein is CASSVLVYNEQFF.

There are a few counts of this clonotype. V usage is TRBV7-3 and J usage is TRBJ2-6, with D unresolved. The V end lost 2 bases, the J end lost 0 bases, and 8 bases lay between the germline ends. Per germline, CDR1 SGHTA and CDR2 FQGTGA. There are 16 residues in the CDR3. CDR3 sequence: CASSLDGGSGANVLTF. For the CDR3, the DNA is TGTGCCAGCAGCTTAGACGGTGGCTCTGGGGCCAACGTCCTGACTTTC.

V and J are TRBV6-1 and TRBJ2-7; possible D gene TRBD2, 6 bases. The length of the CDR3 is 15 residues. Germline CDR1 MNHNS, CDR2 SASEGT. V was trimmed by 1 base and J by 9 bases, leaving 19 bases between them. CDR3 amino acids: CASSEVEGPLAGQYF. The CDR3 bases are TGTGCCAGCAGTGAAGTGGAGGGACCCCTCGCGGGGCAGTACTTC.

This clonotype was detected many times. The CDR3 is CASSPLGTGDTDTQYF. DNA for the CDR3: TGTGCCAGCTCACCTCTAGGGACAGGTGACACAGATACGCAGTATTTT. The rearrangement uses TRBV18 and TRBJ2-3, with 8 bases matching TRBD1. This CDR3 is built from 16 residues. Trimming at V came to 3 bases and at J to 2 bases, leaving 7 bases not matched to a gene. CDR1 is KGHSH and CDR2 is LQKENI in the germline V gene.

In this sample, this clonotype turned up many times. V gene TRBV11-2 combines with J gene TRBJ2-1, with 7 nucleotides matching TRBD1. The CDR3 is made up of 15 amino acids. Germline CDR1 and CDR2: SGHAT and FQNNGV. V dropped 5 bases and J dropped 6; count of bases not matched to a gene: 10. CDR3 sequence reads: CASSVRDSTGNEQFF. The CDR3 DNA follows: TGTGCCAGCAGCGTACGGGACAGTACCGGCAATGAGCAGTTCTTC.